This T cell receptor beta chain was documented in a study of post-analysis software for immune sequencing data. Whole-study context: Several disease courses (relapsing-remitting, secondary progressive and progressive-relapsing) of multiple sclerosis were included.

As concerns this clonotype: The target antigen is unknown.

CDR1 and CDR2 from the germline V gene are SGHRS and YFSETQ. The CDR3 consists of 16 residues. Sequencing libraries made from TCR beta cDNA carried unique molecular identifiers. The authors obtained about 520,000 cDNA molecules from roughly 1 to 10 million T cells. MiXCR, run by TCRdb on the PCR reads, gives a single entry per CDR3 protein. The table includes roughly 650,000 distinct CDR3 sequences, 55% to 60% detected once. Notes on the study in general: Samples from one preparation batch, clustered by F measure, grouped strongly together. With TRBV5-6, TRBV5-1 and TRBV20-1 included, about five TRBV segments were more frequent in patients than in controls. Multiple sclerosis was associated with a significant reduction in normalized Chao1 diversity relative to controls.

This sequence originates from a girl aged 2 to 10 with multiple sclerosis. The chain uses TRBV5-1 and TRBJ2-1, with D maybe TRBD1 (8 bases). Matching the DNA end better, TRBJ2-7 makes the J call doubtful. Sequenced material: blood. The DNA for the CDR3 is TGCGCCAGCAGCATACAGGGGGGGGGCTCCTACAATGAGCAGTACTTC. This gives the protein CASSIQGGGSYNEQYF.